The clone carrying this T cell receptor beta chain was detected ten times or more. Antigen unknown. Authors of the study amplified TCR beta CDR3 regions from RNA transcripts. The TCR CDR3 was amplified in a first-round RT-PCR using the HTBI primer set. TCRdb fed the multiplex PCR reads into MiXCR, producing one record per CDR3 protein. The table has fewer than 350,000 distinct CDR3 sequences, 15% to 20% seen once. Ophthalmopathy cases scored 3 or more on the Clinical Activity Score and 4 or more on NOSPECS grade, with duration below 3 months. The study left out patients who had uncontrolled infection, other autoimmune disease, pregnancy or lactation. These data are taken from a study of T cells in Graves' hyperthyroidism and ophthalmopathy. The wider study: Blood was drawn when the patient was first diagnosed and still untreated. Notes on the study in general: Ophthalmopathy, which appeared later, was predicted by the model a median around 6 months before onset.

Germline-derived CDR1 and CDR2 are SGHAT and FQNNGV. CDR3 size: 20 residues. V was clipped by 0 bases and J by 3 bases; unmatched bases: 16. The J gene is TRBJ1-5, the V gene TRBV11-2, with TRBD1 matching over 8 bases. Sequenced input: blood. The TCR originated in a woman in her thirties or forties with Graves' ophthalmopathy. The CDR3 here is CASSLDPGTGFPKPNQPQHF. As DNA, the CDR3 is TGTGCCAGCAGCTTAGATCCCGGGACAGGCTTCCCTAAACCCAATCAGCCCCAGCATTTT.